This T cell receptor (beta chain) was sequenced during a study of blood T cell repertoires in COVID-19. Whole-study context: COVID-19 samples, acute and convalescent, were from the United States, Italy and Spain. PBMCs, B-cell-depleted T cells, or T cells provided the cDNA or gDNA that made up the material.

The Seattle patients joined while their infection was active and were tracked longitudinally afterward. In this sample, this clone turned up once. Measured with immunoSEQ multiplex PCR; TCRdb has only the in-frame clones, and not every one. The sample holds 450,000 or so clones, over 85% seen once. This receptor was obtained from a man aged 18 to 35 with COVID-19, enrolled during active disease. The sample taken for sequencing was peripheral blood.

The CDR3: CASSIGQGNQPQHF. As DNA, the CDR3 is TGTGCCAGCAGTATCGGACAGGGCAATCAGCCCCAGCATTTT. This chain uses TRBV5-8 with TRBJ1-5, with TRBD1 matching 7 bases. V lost 5 bases and J lost 2; bases outside the gene matches: 4. CDR1 SGHTS and CDR2 YDEGEE come from the germline V gene. The CDR3 contains 14 residues.